This T cell receptor (beta chain) comes out of a study of early T cells in non-severe SARS-CoV-2 infection. The overall study: RNA in bulk from unsorted whole blood was sequenced, and chains were unpaired.

Many counts were recorded for this clonotype. TCRdb itself ran the 5' RACE reads through MiXCR, one entry per CDR3 protein. Seen here are 83,000 or so distinct CDR3 sequences, over 9.5% observed once, and the top ten hold around 8%. The sequencing here drew on whole blood, taken at baseline. This sequence was found in an adult who was a healthcare worker with PCR-confirmed SARS-CoV-2 infection or an uninfected control (not recorded which).

The CDR3 bases are TGTCAATTCCCGGGGTCCCAGTACTTC. This translates into CQFPGSQYF. This chain connects TRBV25-1 to TRBJ2-5, with D possibly being TRBD2 (5 bases). Germline V gene lookup returns CDR1 MGHDK and CDR2 SYGVNS. This CDR3 is 9 amino acids long.